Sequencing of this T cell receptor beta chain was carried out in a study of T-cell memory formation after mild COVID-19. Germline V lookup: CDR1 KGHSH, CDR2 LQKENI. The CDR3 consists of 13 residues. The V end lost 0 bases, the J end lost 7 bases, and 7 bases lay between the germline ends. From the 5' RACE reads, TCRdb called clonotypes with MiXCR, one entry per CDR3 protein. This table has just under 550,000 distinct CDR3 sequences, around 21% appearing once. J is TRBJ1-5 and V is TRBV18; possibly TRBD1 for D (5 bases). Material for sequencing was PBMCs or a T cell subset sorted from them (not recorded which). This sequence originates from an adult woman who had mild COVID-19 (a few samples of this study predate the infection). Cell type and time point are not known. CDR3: CASSPPGGQPQHF. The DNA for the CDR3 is TGTGCCAGCTCACCACCCGGGGGACAGCCCCAGCATTTT.